This T cell receptor (beta chain) originates from a study of blood T cell repertoires in COVID-19. Germline values: CDR1 SNHLY, CDR2 FYNNEI. The CDR3 loop spans 13 amino acids. With V trimmed by 10 bases and J by 7 bases, 12 bases remained unmatched. TCRdb's copy holds only in-frame clones and misses some; the assay was immunoSEQ multiplex PCR. The sample consists of 200,000 or so clones, over 75% of them appearing once. The Seattle site enrolled patients during active infection and followed them longitudinally. The chain links TRBV2 to TRBJ1-2; 7 bases are a match to TRBD1. Sequenced input: peripheral blood. This clonotype originated in a man aged 45-65 years with COVID-19, enrolled during active disease. The CDR3 DNA follows: TGTGCCATTAAGAGACAGGGCCCCGCTGGCTACACCTTC. It specifies CAIKRQGPAGYTF.